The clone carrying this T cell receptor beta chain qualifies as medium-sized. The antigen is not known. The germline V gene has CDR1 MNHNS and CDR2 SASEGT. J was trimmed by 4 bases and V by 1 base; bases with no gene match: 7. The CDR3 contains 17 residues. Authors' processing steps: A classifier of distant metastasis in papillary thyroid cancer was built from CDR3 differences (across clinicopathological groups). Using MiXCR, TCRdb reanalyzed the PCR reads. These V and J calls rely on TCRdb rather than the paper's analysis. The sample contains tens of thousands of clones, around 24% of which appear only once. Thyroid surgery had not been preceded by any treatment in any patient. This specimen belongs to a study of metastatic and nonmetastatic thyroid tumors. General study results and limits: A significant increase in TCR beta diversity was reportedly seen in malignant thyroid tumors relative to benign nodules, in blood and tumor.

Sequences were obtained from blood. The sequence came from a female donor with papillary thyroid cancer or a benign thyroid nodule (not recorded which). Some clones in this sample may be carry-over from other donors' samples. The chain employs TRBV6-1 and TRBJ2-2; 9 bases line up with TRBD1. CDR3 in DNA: TGTGCCAGCAGTGAAGTCTGGGGGACAGGGAGCACCGGGGAGCTGTTTTTT. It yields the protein CASSEVWGTGSTGELFF.